This TCR beta chain was observed in a study of response to subunit inactivated influenza vaccine. General study findings and limits: The authors offered the suggestion that each seasonal influenza vaccination recruits few new T cells.

Via MiXCR, TCRdb re-called the RT-PCR reads, giving one row per CDR3 protein. The sample holds 800,000 or so distinct CDR3 sequences; 20% to 25% are singletons and the top ten take about a tenth. Note on this clonotype: Its target is not known.

Germline V gives CDR1 MDHEN, CDR2 SYDVKM. The V end was cut by 7 bases, the J end by 4 bases, with 14 bases between. The CDR3 is 14 residues long. The V and J genes are TRBV28 and TRBJ2-1; D is undetermined. This specimen was PBMCs from blood, taken 5 to 6 days after vaccination. The receptor was isolated from a man aged 50-59 years who received an inactivated influenza vaccine. The CDR3: CASMRTAPYNEQFF. The CDR3 DNA reads as TGTGCCAGCATGCGTACAGCTCCGTACAATGAGCAGTTCTTC.